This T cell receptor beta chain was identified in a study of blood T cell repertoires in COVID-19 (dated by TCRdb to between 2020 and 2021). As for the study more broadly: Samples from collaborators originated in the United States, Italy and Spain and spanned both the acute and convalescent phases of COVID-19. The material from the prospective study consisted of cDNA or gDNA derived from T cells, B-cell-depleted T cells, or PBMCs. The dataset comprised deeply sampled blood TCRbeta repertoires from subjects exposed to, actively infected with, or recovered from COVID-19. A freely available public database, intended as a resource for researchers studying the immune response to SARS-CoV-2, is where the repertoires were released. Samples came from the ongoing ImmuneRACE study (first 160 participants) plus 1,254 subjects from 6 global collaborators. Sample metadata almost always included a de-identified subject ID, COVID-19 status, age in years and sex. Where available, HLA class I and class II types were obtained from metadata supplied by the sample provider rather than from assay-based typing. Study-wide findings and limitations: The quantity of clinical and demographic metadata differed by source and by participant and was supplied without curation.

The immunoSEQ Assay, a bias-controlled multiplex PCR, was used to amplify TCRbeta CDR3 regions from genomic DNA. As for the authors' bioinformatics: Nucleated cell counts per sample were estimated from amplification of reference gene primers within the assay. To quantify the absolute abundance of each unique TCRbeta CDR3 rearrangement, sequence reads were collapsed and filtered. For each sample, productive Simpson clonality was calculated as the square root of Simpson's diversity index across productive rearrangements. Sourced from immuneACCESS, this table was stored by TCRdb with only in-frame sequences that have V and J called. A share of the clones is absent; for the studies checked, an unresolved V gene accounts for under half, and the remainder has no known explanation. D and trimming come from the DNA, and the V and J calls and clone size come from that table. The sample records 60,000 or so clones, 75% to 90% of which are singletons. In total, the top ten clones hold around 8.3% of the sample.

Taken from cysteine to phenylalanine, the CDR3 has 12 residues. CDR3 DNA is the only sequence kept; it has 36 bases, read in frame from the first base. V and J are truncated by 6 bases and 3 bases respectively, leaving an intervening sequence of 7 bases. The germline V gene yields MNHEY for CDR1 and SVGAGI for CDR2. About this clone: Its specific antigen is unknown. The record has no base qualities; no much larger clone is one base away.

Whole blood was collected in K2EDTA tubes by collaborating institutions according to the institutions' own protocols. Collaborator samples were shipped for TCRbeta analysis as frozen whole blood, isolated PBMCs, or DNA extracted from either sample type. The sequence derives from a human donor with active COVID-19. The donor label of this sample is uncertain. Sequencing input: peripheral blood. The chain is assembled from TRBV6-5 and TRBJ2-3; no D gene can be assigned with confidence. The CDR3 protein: CASRVRTDTQYF. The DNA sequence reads TGTGCCAGCAGGGTGAGGACAGATACGCAGTATTTT.